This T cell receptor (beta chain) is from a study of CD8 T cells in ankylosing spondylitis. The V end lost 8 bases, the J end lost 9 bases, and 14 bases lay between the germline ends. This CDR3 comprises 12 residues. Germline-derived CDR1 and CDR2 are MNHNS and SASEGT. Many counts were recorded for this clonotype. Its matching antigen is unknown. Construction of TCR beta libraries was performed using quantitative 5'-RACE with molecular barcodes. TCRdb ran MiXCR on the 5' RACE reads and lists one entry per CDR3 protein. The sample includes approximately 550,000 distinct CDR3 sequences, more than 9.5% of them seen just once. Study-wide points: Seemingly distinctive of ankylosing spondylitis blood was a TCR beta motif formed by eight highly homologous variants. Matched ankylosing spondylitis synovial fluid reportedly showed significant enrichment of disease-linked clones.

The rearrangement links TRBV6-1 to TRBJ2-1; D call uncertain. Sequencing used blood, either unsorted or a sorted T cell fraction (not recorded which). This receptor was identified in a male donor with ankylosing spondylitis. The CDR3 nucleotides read TGTGCCAGCGGAACGCTAGGTAGTGAGCAGTTCTTC. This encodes CASGTLGSEQFF.